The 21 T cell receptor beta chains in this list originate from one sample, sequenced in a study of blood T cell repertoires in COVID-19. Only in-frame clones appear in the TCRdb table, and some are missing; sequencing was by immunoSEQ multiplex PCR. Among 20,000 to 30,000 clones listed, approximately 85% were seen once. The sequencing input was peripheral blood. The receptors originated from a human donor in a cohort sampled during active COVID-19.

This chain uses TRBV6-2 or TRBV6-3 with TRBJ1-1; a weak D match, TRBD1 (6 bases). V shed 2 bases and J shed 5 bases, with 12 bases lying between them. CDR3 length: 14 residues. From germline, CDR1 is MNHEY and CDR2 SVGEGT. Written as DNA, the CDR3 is TGTGCCAGCAGTTACGCAGGGGCGTGGACTGAAGCTTTCTTT. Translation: CASSYAGAWTEAFF.

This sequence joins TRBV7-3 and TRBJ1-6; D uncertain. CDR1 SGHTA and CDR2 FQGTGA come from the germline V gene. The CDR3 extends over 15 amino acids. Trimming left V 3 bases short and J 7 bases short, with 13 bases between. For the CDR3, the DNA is TGTGCCAGCAGCTTTAACCCGGGTGGCAATTCACCCCTCCACTTT. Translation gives CASSFNPGGNSPLHF.

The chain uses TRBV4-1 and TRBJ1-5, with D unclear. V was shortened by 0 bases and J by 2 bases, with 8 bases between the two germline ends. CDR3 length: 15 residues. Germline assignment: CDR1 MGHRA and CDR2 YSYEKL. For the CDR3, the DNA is TGCGCCAGCAGCCAAGAATGGCAGGGCAATCAGCCCCAGCATTTT. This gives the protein CASSQEWQGNQPQHF.

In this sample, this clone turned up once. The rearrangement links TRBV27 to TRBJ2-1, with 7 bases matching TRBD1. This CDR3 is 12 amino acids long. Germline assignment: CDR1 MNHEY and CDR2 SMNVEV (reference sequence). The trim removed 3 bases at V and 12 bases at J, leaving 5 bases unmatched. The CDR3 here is CASSLDRRGQFF. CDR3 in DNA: TGTGCCAGCAGTTTGGACAGGCGCGGGCAGTTCTTC.

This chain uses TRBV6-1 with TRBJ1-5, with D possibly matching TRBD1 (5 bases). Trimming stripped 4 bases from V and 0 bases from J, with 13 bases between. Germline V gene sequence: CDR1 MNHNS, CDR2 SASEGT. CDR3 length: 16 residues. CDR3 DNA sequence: TGTGCCAGCAGTGGGGCGGGGAGGGGTAGCAATCAGCCCCAGCATTTT. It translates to CASSGAGRGSNQPQHF.

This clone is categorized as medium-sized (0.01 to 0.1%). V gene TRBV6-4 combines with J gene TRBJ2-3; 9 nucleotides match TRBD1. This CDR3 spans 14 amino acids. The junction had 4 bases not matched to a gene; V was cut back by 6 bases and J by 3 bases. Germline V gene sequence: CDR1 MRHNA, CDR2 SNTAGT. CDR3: CASSGGQGTDTQYF. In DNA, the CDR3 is TGTGCCAGCAGCGGAGGACAGGGGACAGATACGCAGTATTTT.

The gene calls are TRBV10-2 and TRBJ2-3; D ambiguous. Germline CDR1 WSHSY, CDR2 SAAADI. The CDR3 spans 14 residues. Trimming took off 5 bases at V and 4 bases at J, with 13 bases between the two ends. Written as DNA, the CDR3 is TGCGCCAGCAGTTATCCGAGTACTCCAGATACGCAGTATTTT. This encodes CASSYPSTPDTQYF.

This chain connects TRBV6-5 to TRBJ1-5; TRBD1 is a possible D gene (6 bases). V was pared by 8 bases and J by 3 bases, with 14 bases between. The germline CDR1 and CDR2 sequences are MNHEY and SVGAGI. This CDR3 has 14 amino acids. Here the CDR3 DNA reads TGTGCCAGCCGCTGGACAGTAGACAATCAGCCCCAGCATTTT. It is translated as CASRWTVDNQPQHF.

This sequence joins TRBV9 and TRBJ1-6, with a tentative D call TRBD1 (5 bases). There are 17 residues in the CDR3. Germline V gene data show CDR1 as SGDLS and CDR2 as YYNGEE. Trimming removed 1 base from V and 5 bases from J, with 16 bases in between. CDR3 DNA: TGTGCCAGCAGCGTATACCAGGGTATTAAGGATAATTCACCCCTCCACTTT. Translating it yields CASSVYQGIKDNSPLHF.

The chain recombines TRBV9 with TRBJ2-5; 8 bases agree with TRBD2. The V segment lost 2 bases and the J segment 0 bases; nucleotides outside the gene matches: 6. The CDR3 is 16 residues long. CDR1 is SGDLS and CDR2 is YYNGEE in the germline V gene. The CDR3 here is CASSVNSGVNQETQYF. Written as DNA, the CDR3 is TGTGCCAGCAGCGTTAATAGCGGGGTAAACCAAGAGACCCAGTACTTC.

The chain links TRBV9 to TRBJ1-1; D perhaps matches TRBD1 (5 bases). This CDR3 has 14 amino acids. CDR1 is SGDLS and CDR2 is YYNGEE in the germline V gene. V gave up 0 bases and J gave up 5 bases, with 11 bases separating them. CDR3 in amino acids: CASSVGGTGTEAFF. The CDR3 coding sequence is TGTGCCAGCAGCGTAGGGGGAACAGGTACTGAAGCTTTCTTT.

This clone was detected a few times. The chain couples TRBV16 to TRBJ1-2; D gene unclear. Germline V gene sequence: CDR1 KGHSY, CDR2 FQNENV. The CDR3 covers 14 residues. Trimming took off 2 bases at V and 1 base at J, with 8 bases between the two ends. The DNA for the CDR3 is TGTGCCAGCAGCCAAAAGCGGGATAACTATGGCTACACCTTC. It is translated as CASSQKRDNYGYTF.

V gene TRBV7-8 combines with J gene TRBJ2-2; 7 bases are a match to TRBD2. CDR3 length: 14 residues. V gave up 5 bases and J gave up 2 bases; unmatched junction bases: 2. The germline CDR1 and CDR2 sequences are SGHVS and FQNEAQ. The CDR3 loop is CASSGDYNTGELFF. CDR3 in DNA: TGTGCCAGCAGCGGGGACTATAACACCGGGGAGCTGTTTTTT.

CDR3 amino acids: CASSLQGGSKTQYF. CDR3 in DNA: TGTGCCAGCAGCTTACAAGGGGGCAGCAAGACCCAGTACTTC. The rearrangement uses TRBV7-9 and TRBJ2-5, with 7 bases lining up with TRBD1. This CDR3 is built from 14 residues. The germline V gene has CDR1 SEHNR and CDR2 FQNEAQ (reference sequence). V was clipped by 2 bases and J by 6 bases; unmatched bases: 6.

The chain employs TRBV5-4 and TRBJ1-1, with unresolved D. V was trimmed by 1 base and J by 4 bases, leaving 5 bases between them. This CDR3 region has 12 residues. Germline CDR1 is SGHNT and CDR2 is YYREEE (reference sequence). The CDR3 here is CASSLTATEAFF. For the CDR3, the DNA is TGTGCCAGCAGCTTGACAGCCACTGAAGCTTTCTTT.

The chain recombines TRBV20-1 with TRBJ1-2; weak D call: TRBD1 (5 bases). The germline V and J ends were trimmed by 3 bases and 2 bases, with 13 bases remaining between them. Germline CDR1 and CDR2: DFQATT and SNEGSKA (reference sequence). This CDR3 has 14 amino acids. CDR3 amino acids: CSASRGVGNYGYTF. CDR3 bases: TGCAGTGCTAGTAGGGGTGTAGGGAACTATGGCTACACCTTC.

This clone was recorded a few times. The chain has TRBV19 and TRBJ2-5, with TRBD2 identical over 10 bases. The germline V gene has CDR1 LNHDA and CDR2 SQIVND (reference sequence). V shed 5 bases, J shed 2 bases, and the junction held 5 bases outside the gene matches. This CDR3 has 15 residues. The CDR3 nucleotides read TGTGCCAGTAGTTTAGCGGGAGGCGGTCAAGAGACCCAGTACTTC. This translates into CASSLAGGGQETQYF. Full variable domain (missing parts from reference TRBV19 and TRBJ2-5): DGGITQSPKYLFRKEGQNVTLSCEQNLNHDAMYWYRQDPGQGLRLIYYSQIVNDFQKGDIAEGYSVSREKKESFPLTVTSAQKNPTAFYLCASSLAGGGQETQYFGPGTRLLVL.

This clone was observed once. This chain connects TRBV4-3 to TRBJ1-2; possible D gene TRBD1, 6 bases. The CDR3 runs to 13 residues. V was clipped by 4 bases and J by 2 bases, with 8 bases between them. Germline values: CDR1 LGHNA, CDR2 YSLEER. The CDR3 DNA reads TGCGCCAGCAGCCGGACAGCGAACTATGGCTACACCTTC. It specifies CASSRTANYGYTF.

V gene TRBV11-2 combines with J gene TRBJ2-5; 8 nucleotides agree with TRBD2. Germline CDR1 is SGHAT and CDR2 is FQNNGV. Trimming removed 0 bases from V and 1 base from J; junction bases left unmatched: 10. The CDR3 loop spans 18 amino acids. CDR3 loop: CASSLDPQRGYIQETQYF. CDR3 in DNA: TGTGCCAGCAGCTTAGATCCGCAGCGGGGGTACATCCAAGAGACCCAGTACTTC.

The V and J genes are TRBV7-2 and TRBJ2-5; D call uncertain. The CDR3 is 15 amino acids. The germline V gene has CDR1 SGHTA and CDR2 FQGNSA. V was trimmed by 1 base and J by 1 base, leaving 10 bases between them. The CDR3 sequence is CASSLGGISQETQYF. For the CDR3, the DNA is TGTGCCAGCAGCTTAGGAGGAATATCCCAAGAGACCCAGTACTTC.

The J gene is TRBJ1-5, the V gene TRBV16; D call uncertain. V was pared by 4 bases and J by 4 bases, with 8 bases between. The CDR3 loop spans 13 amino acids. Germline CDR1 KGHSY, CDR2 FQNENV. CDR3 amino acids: CASSPYLNQPQHF. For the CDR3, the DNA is TGTGCCAGCAGCCCCTATTTAAATCAGCCCCAGCATTTT.